This T cell receptor (beta chain) was retrieved from a study of shared clonotypes between healthy human individuals. The CDR3 is made up of 13 amino acids. Germline CDR1 reads ENHRY; CDR2 reads SYGVKD. The V end lost 4 bases, the J end lost 7 bases, and 11 bases lay between the germline ends. Method: immunoSEQ multiplex PCR; TCRdb's copy keeps in-frame clones and lacks some. The sample carries roughly 2,300,000 clones, about nine tenths recorded once. Sequenced input: naive CD4+ T cells from PBMCs. The subset was: CD45RA+ positively selected. This TCR was recovered from a man younger than 35 in good health. Some clones in this sample may be carry-over from other donors' samples. The chain joins TRBV10-3 to TRBJ1-5; D perhaps matches TRBD1 (6 bases). The CDR3 sequence: CAISVGARQPQHF. CDR3 sequence (DNA): TGTGCCATCAGTGTGGGGGCCCGACAGCCCCAGCATTTT.